The sequence of this TCR beta chain was determined in a study of identical twins. Study outcomes and limitations: Invariant cells of the MAIT and iNKT types might have partly distorted the zero-insertion analyses. The study based its conclusions on cross-sectional statistical analysis and did not follow the same donors. In cord blood, abundant beta clonotypes had fewer insertions; memory showed no trend.

A universal primer site was incorporated via template switching, and the cDNA contained unique molecular identifiers. TCRdb ran MiXCR on the 5' RACE reads and lists one entry per CDR3 protein. In the table there are under 300,000 distinct CDR3 sequences, about 13% of which are singletons. This clonotype has only a few counts. Its antigen is not known. CDR1 SGHTA and CDR2 FQGNSA come from the germline V gene. This CDR3 has 15 residues. The V segment lost 6 bases and the J segment 6 bases; nucleotides outside the gene matches: 10. These sequences were also reported in another study, on yellow fever vaccine responses in identical twins.

The source material was memory (CD45RO+) T cells sorted from blood. The sequence was collected from a woman aged 18-29 years in good health. This chain joins TRBV7-2 and TRBJ2-5; 10 bases are shared with TRBD2. As DNA, the CDR3 is TGTGCCAGCAGTGTGGAGCGGGGGGGCCGAAAGACCCAGTACTTC. This translates into CASSVERGGRKTQYF.